This T cell receptor (beta chain) was observed in a study of shared clonotypes between healthy human individuals. Findings and caveats of the study: Naive subsets generally had larger estimated richness than memory subsets.

As regards this clone: Its antigen is not known.

Repertoires were generated with immunoSEQ multiplex PCR, while TCRdb's copy carries only in-frame clones and drops some. The sample lists approximately 2,300,000 clones; roughly 90% were seen once. This CDR3 spans 14 amino acids. V lost 5 bases, J lost 4 bases, and 6 bases stayed unmatched. From germline, CDR1 is MNHEY and CDR2 SMNVEV (reference sequence). Sequenced input: naive CD4+ T cells from PBMCs. Specified subset: CD45RA+ positively selected. The chain carries TRBV27 and TRBJ1-2, with 8 bases matching TRBD1. The clonotype was recovered from a man between 18 and 35 years old in good health. Some clones in this sample may be carry-over from other donors' samples. CDR3 sequence reads: CASSRTGGTYGYTF. The CDR3 bases are TGTGCCAGCAGTCGAACAGGGGGTACCTATGGCTACACCTTC.